Following are 2 T cell receptor beta chains from one sample sequenced in a study of cytomegalovirus exposure and HLA in healthy donors. PCR amplification relied on 60 Vbeta primers (plus 13 Jbeta primers). Here immunoSEQ multiplex PCR was the method, and the copy in TCRdb shows in-frame clones only, minus some. The table has roughly 110,000 clones, 74% seen once. Sequencing was performed on PBMCs. These receptors originate from a woman aged 40 to 49 in good health and CMV-seropositive.

This clone showed up just a few times. One junction end disagrees with the germline gene, perhaps due to a read error. V and J are TRBV7-9 and TRBJ1-2; D is perhaps TRBD1 (5 bases). The CDR3 has 17 amino acids. Per the germline V gene, CDR1 is SEHNR and CDR2 is FQNEAQ (reference sequence). CDR3 amino acids: CSSSRRAGWGPNYGYTF. In DNA, the CDR3 is TGTTCCAGCAGTCGAAGGGCAGGGTGGGGCCCTAACTATGGCTACACCTTC. The entire variable domain, with the rest obtained from reference TRBV7-9 and TRBJ1-2, is as follows: DTGVSQNPRHKITKRGQNVTFRCDPISEHNRLYWYRQTLGQGPEFLTYFQNEAQLEKSRLLSDRFSAERPKGSFSTLEIQRTEQGDSAMYLCSSSRRAGWGPNYGYTFGSGTRLTVV.

This chain connects TRBV4-1 to TRBJ2-1; D perhaps matches TRBD2 (6 bases). Trimming removed 1 base at V and 0 bases at J, with 10 bases between. The CDR3 covers 16 residues. CDR1 and CDR2 from the germline V gene are MGHRA and YSYEKL. For the CDR3, the DNA is TGCGCCAGCAGCCAAGCCGGGACTGTCTCCTACAATGAGCAGTTCTTC. As protein: CASSQAGTVSYNEQFF.